The 5 T cell receptor beta chains listed next were all sequenced from one sample in a study of T-cell reconstitution after alpha-beta-depleted transplantation in children. The library targeted TCRbeta and was prepared with unique molecular identifiers. From the PCR reads, TCRdb called clonotypes with MiXCR, one entry per CDR3 protein. The sample consists of about 480,000 distinct CDR3 sequences, around 12% of them appearing once. The specimen was PBMCs from the stem cell graft donor, collected from the stem cell graft. All receptors derive from a human donor who donated a stem cell graft to a child with combined immunodeficiency.

CDR3 in amino acids: CASSLTHDPYYEQYF. Written as DNA, the CDR3 is TGTGCCAGCAGTTTAACCCACGACCCTTACTACGAGCAGTACTTC. This sequence joins TRBV27 and TRBJ2-7; D is uncertain. This CDR3 contains 15 residues. Germline CDR1 and CDR2: MNHEY and SMNVEV (reference sequence). Trimming stripped 2 bases from V and 3 bases from J, with 14 bases between.

The V and J genes are TRBV2 and TRBJ2-7; 8 bases agree with TRBD1. Germline CDR1 is SNHLY and CDR2 is FYNNEI. Unmatched junction bases numbered 12, after V lost 8 bases and J lost 6 bases. The CDR3 is 14 amino acids. The CDR3 region has the DNA TGTGCCAGCGCTGCTGGACAGGGATTCTCCGAGCAGTACTTC. It translates to CASAAGQGFSEQYF.

CDR3 loop: CASSQVATTSLEQFF. The CDR3 coding sequence is TGCGCCAGCAGCCAAGTCGCGACAACGTCTCTAGAGCAGTTCTTC. This chain uses TRBV4-3 with TRBJ2-1; D is unresolved. Germline CDR1 is LGHNA and CDR2 is YSLEER. There are 15 residues in the CDR3. Trimming removed 1 base from V and 10 bases from J, with 17 bases in between.

This clonotype was counted only a few times. This CDR3 is CASTGTGKFVETQYF. The DNA of the CDR3 is TGTGCCAGCACTGGGACAGGGAAGTTTGTGGAGACCCAGTACTTC. This chain uses TRBV11-2 with TRBJ2-5, with TRBD1 identical over 9 bases. Germline V CDR1 and CDR2: SGHAT, FQNNGV. The CDR3 is made up of 15 amino acids. V trimming: 7 bases; J trimming: 5 bases; junction bases outside the gene matches: 11.

In its sample, this clonotype was seen many times. V and J are TRBV5-1 and TRBJ2-3; tentatively, D is TRBD1 or TRBD2 (5 bases each). Trimming took off 4 bases at V and 0 bases at J, with 9 bases between the two ends. Germline loops: CDR1 SGHRS, CDR2 YFSETQ. CDR3 length: 14 amino acids. The CDR3 reads CASSPRDSTDTQYF. Here the CDR3 DNA reads TGCGCCAGCAGCCCCCGGGACAGCACAGATACGCAGTATTTT.